These 19 T cell receptor beta chains were sequenced from one sample in a study of T-cell reconstitution after alpha-beta-depleted transplantation in children. Unique molecular identifiers were built into the TCRbeta library. TCRdb called the PCR reads again in MiXCR, with one record for every CDR3 protein. The repertoire holds roughly 670,000 distinct CDR3 sequences, with around 13% as singletons. The sample was PBMCs, taken before TCRalphabeta/CD19-depleted stem cell transplant. Source of these receptors: a girl aged 2 to 10 with congenital amegakaryocytic thrombocytopenia, due to receive a stem cell transplant.

This clonotype was recorded a few times. The chain uses TRBV30 and TRBJ2-7, with unresolved D. V was trimmed by 0 bases and J by 9 bases, leaving 9 bases between them. Germline CDR1 reads GTSNPN; CDR2 reads SVGIG (reference sequence). This CDR3 has 11 amino acids. The CDR3 region is CAWSVMRVQYF. The CDR3 DNA follows: TGTGCCTGGAGTGTAATGAGAGTGCAGTACTTC. The full variable domain, completed using reference TRBV30 and TRBJ2-7, is SQTIHQWPATLVQPVGSPLSLECTVEGTSNPNLYWYRQAAGRGLQLLFYSVGIGQISSEVPQNLSASRPQDRQFILSSKKLLLSDSGFYLCAWSVMRVQYFGPGTRLTVT.

This clonotype came up many times. The rearrangement joins TRBV20-1 to TRBJ1-1, with D perhaps TRBD1 (5 bases). Trimming pared 3 bases from V and 6 bases from J, leaving 17 bases between. From germline, CDR1 is DFQATT and CDR2 SNEGSKA (reference sequence). This CDR3 is built from 14 residues. CDR3: CSARGRRVAAEAFF. Written as DNA, the CDR3 is TGCAGTGCTAGGGGGCGCCGGGTGGCCGCTGAAGCTTTCTTT.

This clonotype came up a few times. V usage is TRBV7-9 and J usage is TRBJ2-1, with 8 bases matching TRBD2. CDR3 length: 14 residues. J was trimmed by 4 bases and V by 5 bases; bases with no gene match: 4. The germline V gene has CDR1 SEHNR and CDR2 FQNEAQ (reference sequence). CDR3 sequence (DNA): TGTGCCAGCAGCCCGGGACTAGATTACAATGAGCAGTTCTTC. It is translated as CASSPGLDYNEQFF.

J is TRBJ2-5 and V is TRBV25-1; D unresolved. V was cut by 3 bases and J by 5 bases, with 13 bases left in between. Germline lookup yields CDR1 MGHDK and CDR2 SYGVNS. This CDR3 contains 14 residues. CDR3 DNA sequence: TGTGCCAGCAGTGATATCGCCGGGTTGGAGACCCAGTACTTC. Protein product: CASSDIAGLETQYF.

This clonotype turned up a few times. The V call is TRBV12-3 or TRBV12-4, the J call TRBJ1-4, with 7 bases fitting TRBD1. The junction had 4 bases not matched to a gene; V was cut back by 7 bases and J by 8 bases. The CDR3 extends over 12 amino acids. The CDR3 bases are TGTGCCAGCAACAGGGGATCGGAAAAACTGTTTTTT. This sequence encodes CASNRGSEKLFF.

J is TRBJ2-7 and V is TRBV20-1; D unresolved. Trimming took off 4 bases at V and 1 base at J, with 14 bases between the two ends. The CDR3 extends over 14 amino acids. Germline CDR1 is DFQATT and CDR2 is SNEGSKA (reference sequence). DNA for the CDR3: TGCAGTGCTACCCGCCTTGACACTTCCTACGAGCAGTACTTC. Its translation: CSATRLDTSYEQYF.

This clonotype was recorded many times. The chain is built from TRBV12-3 or TRBV12-4 and TRBJ2-7; TRBD1 agrees at 8 bases. With 4 bases clipped from V and 5 bases from J, the junction kept 7 bases outside the gene matches. CDR3 length equals 14 residues. The chain's CDR3 is CASSSWTGKNEQYF. Written as DNA, the CDR3 is TGTGCCAGCAGTTCGTGGACAGGGAAAAACGAGCAGTACTTC.

The chain is built from TRBV18 and TRBJ2-2; either TRBD1 or TRBD2 may supply D (6 bases each). The length of the CDR3 is 16 residues. V dropped 0 bases and J dropped 4 bases, with 12 bases sitting between them. CDR1 KGHSH and CDR2 LQKENI come from the germline V gene. CDR3 protein: CASSPPGRGGTGELFF. CDR3 in DNA: TGTGCCAGCTCACCACCGGGCAGGGGAGGCACCGGGGAGCTGTTTTTT.

This chain's CDR3 is CASSVGGLAQETQYF. CDR3 bases: TGTGCCAGCAGCGTAGGTGGACTAGCGCAAGAGACCCAGTACTTC. V gene TRBV9 combines with J gene TRBJ2-5, with TRBD2 identical over 9 bases. This CDR3 spans 15 amino acids. Germline trimming cut 0 bases from V and 2 bases from J; bases unmatched to any gene: 2. Looked up from germline, CDR1 is SGDLS and CDR2 is YYNGEE.

Remarks on this clonotype: One base away lies a much larger clone, so this may be a sequencing read error. The chain couples TRBV12-3 or TRBV12-4 to TRBJ1-2; D not resolved. The CDR3 is 10 amino acids. The CDR3 nucleotides are TGTGCCAGCAGTTTAAATGGCGACACCTTC. Its translation is CASSLNGDTF.

The rearrangement links TRBV15 to TRBJ2-2; D call uncertain. CDR3 size: 14 residues. CDR1 and CDR2 (germline): LNHNV, YYDKDF (reference sequence). Trimming removed 0 bases at V and 2 bases at J, with 4 bases between. Here the CDR3 reads CATSREPNTGELFF. The CDR3 DNA sequence: TGTGCCACCAGCAGAGAACCAAACACCGGGGAGCTGTTTTTT.

In its sample, this clonotype was seen a few times. The V gene is TRBV12-3 or TRBV12-4, the J gene TRBJ2-3; D possibly uses TRBD1 or TRBD2 (5 bases each). Trimming stripped 3 bases from V and 4 bases from J, with 14 bases between. CDR3 length: 15 residues. CDR3 in DNA: TGTGCCAGCAGTTTTGGGATCTTGGGGGCAGATACGCAGTATTTT. It is translated as CASSFGILGADTQYF.

CDR3 region: CASSNLRTGASTEAFF. The CDR3 coding sequence is TGTGCCAGTAGTAACCTTCGGACAGGGGCTAGTACTGAAGCTTTCTTT. The chain has TRBV19 and TRBJ1-1; 9 bases are a match to TRBD1. CDR1 is LNHDA and CDR2 is SQIVND in the germline V gene (reference sequence). The CDR3 totals 16 residues. The V segment lost 4 bases and the J segment 5 bases; nucleotides outside the gene matches: 11.

J is TRBJ2-7 and V is TRBV1; the table's TRBD1 call for D was not verified on the DNA. TRBV1 is labeled a pseudogene. The CDR3 loop spans 19 amino acids. CDR3 bases: TGCACCAGCAGCCCATCGCCTGGGGGGGCGGGAAAAACTTCCTACGAGCAGTACTTC. Its protein is CTSSPSPGGAGKTSYEQYF.

This clonotype was detected only a few times. This CDR3 reads CASSVRAPTYEQYF. For the CDR3, the DNA is TGTGCCAGCAGCGTTAGAGCGCCTACCTACGAGCAGTACTTC. The chain employs TRBV7-2 and TRBJ2-7; D is unresolved. The CDR3 is 14 amino acids. Germline-derived CDR1 and CDR2 are SGHTA and FQGNSA. Between the trimmed V and J ends, which lost 5 bases and 2 bases, there was a span of 13 bases.

This chain links TRBV27 with TRBJ2-1; 8 bases map to TRBD2. Germline V gives CDR1 MNHEY, CDR2 SMNVEV (reference sequence). The CDR3 loop spans 16 amino acids. Germline trimming cut 2 bases from V and 7 bases from J; bases unmatched to any gene: 10. This chain's CDR3 is CASSLPREGPRNEQFF. The CDR3 nucleotides are TGTGCCAGCAGTTTACCACGGGAGGGCCCTAGAAATGAGCAGTTCTTC.

The gene calls are TRBV20-1 and TRBJ1-6; D is perhaps TRBD1 (5 bases). Between the trimmed V and J ends, which lost 6 bases and 8 bases, there was a span of 11 bases. The CDR3 has 12 residues. Germline CDR1 DFQATT, CDR2 SNEGSKA (reference sequence). The CDR3 bases are TGCAGTGCCAGGGAGAGGGATTCACCCCTCCACTTT. It specifies CSARERDSPLHF.

The chain recombines TRBV7-9 with TRBJ1-2; D gene ambiguous. Germline V gene lookup returns CDR1 SEHNR and CDR2 FQNEAQ (reference sequence). Trimming removed 2 bases from V and 7 bases from J, with 23 bases in between. This CDR3 region has 17 residues. The CDR3 loop reads CASSLQDHSTTYSGYTF. For the CDR3, the DNA is TGTGCCAGCAGCTTACAGGACCACTCTACGACCTATAGTGGCTACACCTTC.

In this sample, this clonotype turned up many times. V and J are TRBV20-1 and TRBJ2-3, with D unresolved. Looked up from germline, CDR1 is DFQATT and CDR2 is SNEGSKA (reference sequence). The CDR3 sequence is 14 residues long. Trimming shortened V by 8 bases and J by 7 bases, and 22 bases separated the two germline ends. The CDR3 nucleotides are TGCAGTCCGGTGGGAAGCGCGAGTGAAAATACGCAGTATTTT. Translated, it gives CSPVGSASENTQYF.